Sequencing of this T cell receptor beta chain was carried out in a study of chemoradiotherapy in HPV16-positive cancers. For the study at large: Functional T-cell assays on a couple of HPV16-positive patients' cells defined candidate HPV-specific clones and common TCR motifs.

Samples were taken several times over chemoradiotherapy. Study-wide results and limits: HPV-responsive T-cell expansion during chemoradiotherapy was linked to improved recurrence-free survival in HPV16-positive patients. During treatment, candidate HPV-specific clones and E7-related motifs expanded in tumor.

Sequencing was performed with immunoSEQ multiplex PCR; in TCRdb, only in-frame clones are kept and a portion is missing. The sample lists some 8,300 clones, roughly 75% seen once, with around 41% in the top ten. This clone has more than one count but fewer than ten. Its antigen is still unknown. This CDR3 comprises 16 residues. Looked up from germline, CDR1 is MDHEN and CDR2 is SYDVKM. Trimming cost V 1 base and J 2 bases, with 12 bases left between them. The material was tumor tissue, obtained from a patient who underwent chemoradiotherapy. The chain employs TRBV28 and TRBJ1-5; maybe TRBD1 (5 bases). The source is a human donor with HPV-associated anogenital cancer. CDR3 protein: CASSLSLAQGNQPQHF. The CDR3 coding sequence is TGTGCCAGCAGTTTATCCTTAGCACAGGGCAATCAGCCCCAGCATTTT.